This is a list of T cell receptor beta chains from one sample in a study. TCRdb reprocessed the reads via MiXCR and lists one record per CDR3 protein. This sample yields a few thousand distinct CDR3 sequences, of which roughly 8.4% are seen a single time; around 10% belongs to the top ten. The sample consisted of CD4+ T cells from synovial fluid. The receptors were gathered from a human donor with rheumatoid arthritis. Both conserved end residues are part of each CDR3. A D gene is named only where the DNA matches it firmly. Some rows mark clone size as missing; the rest say once, few, many or name a class of expanded clone.

V gene: TRBV10-1
D gene: NA
J gene: TRBJ2-7
clone size: medium-sized
CDR3 DNA: TGCGCCAGCAGCCTTAGCGGCTCCTACGAGCAGTACTTC
CDR3 protein: CASSLSGSYEQYF

V gene: TRBV20-1
D gene: TRBD1
J gene: TRBJ1-4
clone size: many
CDR3 DNA: TGCAGCGACACCGACAGGGCGGGAACTAATGAAAAACTGTTTTTT
CDR3 protein: CSDTDRAGTNEKLFF

V gene: TRBV20-1
D gene: TRBD2
J gene: TRBJ2-5
clone size: NA
CDR3 DNA: TGCAGTGCTACCCTCATAGCGGGGGCTCAAGAGACCCAGTACTTC
CDR3 protein: CSATLIAGAQETQYF

V gene: TRBV27
D gene: NA
J gene: TRBJ2-7
clone size: medium-sized
CDR3 DNA: TGTGCCAGCAGTTCCTACGGAGCGGGCGTCAACGAGCAGTACTTC
CDR3 protein: CASSSYGAGVNEQYF

V gene: TRBV29-1
D gene: NA
J gene: TRBJ1-1
clone size: few
CDR3 DNA: TGCAGCGCCCGGCAGAGTTTGAACACTGAAGCTTTCTTT
CDR3 protein: CSARQSLNTEAFF

V gene: TRBV7-8
D gene: NA
J gene: TRBJ1-2
clone size: large
CDR3 DNA: TGTGCCAGCAGCTTAGGTCCCAGCCTTAACTATGGCTACACCTTC
CDR3 protein: CASSLGPSLNYGYTF

V gene: TRBV5-6
D gene: NA
J gene: TRBJ2-5
clone size: many
CDR3 DNA: TGTGCCAGCAGCAGGACTCAGAGAGAGACCCAGTACTTC
CDR3 protein: CASSRTQRETQYF

V gene: TRBV20-1
D gene: NA
J gene: TRBJ2-5
clone size: medium-sized
CDR3 DNA: TGCAGTACCAAGGAAAGGGAGACCCAGTACTTC
CDR3 protein: CSTKERETQYF

V gene: TRBV5-1
D gene: TRBD1
J gene: TRBJ1-2
clone size: few
CDR3 DNA: TGCGCCAGCAGCGGGCCAGGGGGCGGCCGCAAGAGAGTCTATGGCTACACCTTC
CDR3 protein: CASSGPGGGRKRVYGYTF

V gene: TRBV11-2
D gene: TRBD2
J gene: TRBJ2-7
clone size: medium-sized
CDR3 DNA: TGTGCCAGCAGCTCCCCTGGGGCTAGCGGGTTCGGCTCCTACGAGCAGTACTTC
CDR3 protein: CASSSPGASGFGSYEQYF

V gene: TRBV12-3/TRBV12-4
D gene: NA
J gene: TRBJ2-1
clone size: medium-sized
CDR3 DNA: TGTGCCAGCAGCCCAGGTTACAATGAGCAGTTCTTC
CDR3 protein: CASSPGYNEQFF

V gene: TRBV7-6
D gene: NA
J gene: TRBJ2-5
clone size: few
CDR3 DNA: TGTGCCAGCAGCTTAGTCGCGGTAGAGACCCAGTACTTC
CDR3 protein: CASSLVAVETQYF

V gene: TRBV7-9
D gene: NA
J gene: TRBJ2-6
clone size: medium-sized
CDR3 DNA: TGTGCCAGCAGCTTAGATTCCCACGCTCCTGGGGCCAACGTCCTGACTTTC
CDR3 protein: CASSLDSHAPGANVLTF

V gene: TRBV29-1
D gene: NA
J gene: TRBJ1-5
clone size: medium-sized
CDR3 DNA: TGCAGCGTTGGGAGGGGACGCAATCAGCCCCAGCATTTT
CDR3 protein: CSVGRGRNQPQHF

V gene: TRBV12-3/TRBV12-4
D gene: TRBD2
J gene: TRBJ2-7
clone size: medium-sized
CDR3 DNA: TGTGCCAGCAGTCCGTGGGAGGGCGAGCAGTACTTC
CDR3 protein: CASSPWEGEQYF

V gene: TRBV29-1
D gene: TRBD2
J gene: TRBJ2-7
clone size: medium-sized
CDR3 DNA: TGCAGCGTGAGAGGGGCTAGCGGGAGCTACGAGCAGTACTTC
CDR3 protein: CSVRGASGSYEQYF

V gene: TRBV20-1
D gene: TRBD2
J gene: TRBJ2-1
clone size: many
CDR3 DNA: TGCAGTGCTAGGGAAGGACTAGCGGGAGTGTATGAGCAGTTCTTC
CDR3 protein: CSAREGLAGVYEQFF

V gene: TRBV10-3
D gene: NA
J gene: TRBJ2-1
clone size: medium-sized
CDR3 DNA: TGTGCCATCAGTCCGGGGAAACCGCCCAATGAGCAGTTCTTC
CDR3 protein: CAISPGKPPNEQFF

V gene: TRBV27
D gene: NA
J gene: TRBJ2-7
clone size: large
CDR3 DNA: TGTGCCAGCAGTTTAACGGGGGTAAGCTCCTACGAGCAGTACTTC
CDR3 protein: CASSLTGVSSYEQYF

V gene: TRBV20-1
D gene: TRBD1
J gene: TRBJ1-2
clone size: medium-sized
CDR3 DNA: TGCAGTGCTCTACTCGGACAGGGGGGAAACTATGGCTACACCTTC
CDR3 protein: CSALLGQGGNYGYTF

V gene: TRBV6-6
D gene: TRBD2
J gene: TRBJ2-5
clone size: medium-sized
CDR3 DNA: TGTGCCAGCAGCCAGGGACTAGCGGGAGAGACCCAGTACTTC
CDR3 protein: CASSQGLAGETQYF

V gene: TRBV7-3
D gene: NA
J gene: TRBJ2-1
clone size: medium-sized
CDR3 DNA: TGTGCCAGCAGCTTAGCACAGTACAATGAGCAGTTCTTC
CDR3 protein: CASSLAQYNEQFF

V gene: TRBV29-1
D gene: NA
J gene: TRBJ2-7
clone size: NA
CDR3 DNA: TGCGGCGTAGTAGGAGACGAATCCTACGAGCAGTACTTC
CDR3 protein: CGVVGDESYEQYF

V gene: TRBV7-9
D gene: NA
J gene: TRBJ2-1
clone size: many
CDR3 DNA: TGTGCCACCCAGGACGGCGCCTACAATGAGCAGTTCTTC
CDR3 protein: CATQDGAYNEQFF

V gene: TRBV20-1
D gene: TRBD2
J gene: TRBJ2-5
clone size: medium-sized
CDR3 DNA: TGCAGTGCTGACGATGGCGGGGGACAAGAGACCCAGTACTTC
CDR3 protein: CSADDGGGQETQYF

V gene: TRBV28
D gene: NA
J gene: TRBJ2-2
clone size: many
CDR3 DNA: TGTGCCAGCAGTTCCCCCTCCGGAAGGGGGAACACCGGGGAGCTGTTTTTT
CDR3 protein: CASSSPSGRGNTGELFF

V gene: TRBV2
D gene: NA
J gene: TRBJ2-1
clone size: medium-sized
CDR3 DNA: TGTGCCAGCAGTGAGGGAGGTCAGCAGTTCTTC
CDR3 protein: CASSEGGQQFF

V gene: TRBV28
D gene: NA
J gene: TRBJ1-2
clone size: many
CDR3 DNA: TGTGCCAGCAGTTCTCCGACAGGAACGGCCTATGGCTACACCTTC
CDR3 protein: CASSSPTGTAYGYTF

V gene: TRBV19
D gene: TRBD1
J gene: TRBJ1-4
clone size: medium-sized
CDR3 DNA: TGTGCCAGTAGTACAGGGGGAGAAAAACTGTTTTTT
CDR3 protein: CASSTGGEKLFF

V gene: TRBV7-8
D gene: TRBD2
J gene: TRBJ2-1
clone size: many
CDR3 DNA: TGTGCCAGCAGCTTAAGGTGGGCGGGGGACAATGAGCAGTTCTTC
CDR3 protein: CASSLRWAGDNEQFF

V gene: TRBV6-1
D gene: TRBD2
J gene: TRBJ2-2
clone size: medium-sized
CDR3 DNA: TGTGCCAGCAAAGTTACTAGCGGGGCGAACACCGGGGAGCTGTTTTTT
CDR3 protein: CASKVTSGANTGELFF

V gene: TRBV28
D gene: NA
J gene: TRBJ1-3
clone size: medium-sized
CDR3 DNA: TGTGCCAGCAGTTGGCGAGGGCTCGGAAACACCATATATTTT
CDR3 protein: CASSWRGLGNTIYF

V gene: TRBV7-9
D gene: NA
J gene: TRBJ2-1
clone size: medium-sized
CDR3 DNA: TGTGCCAGCAGCTTCGATGGGATCTCGAGGAATGAGCAGTTCTTC
CDR3 protein: CASSFDGISRNEQFF

V gene: TRBV11-2
D gene: NA
J gene: TRBJ2-7
clone size: medium-sized
CDR3 DNA: TGTGCCTACGCGGGCGACTTTCCCTACGAGCAGTACTTC
CDR3 protein: CAYAGDFPYEQYF

V gene: TRBV4-2
D gene: NA
J gene: TRBJ2-3
clone size: medium-sized
CDR3 DNA: TGTGCCAGCAGCCAAGAGGGAAGGGCCGGGAATACGCAGTATTTT
CDR3 protein: CASSQEGRAGNTQYF

V gene: TRBV6-6
D gene: TRBD2
J gene: TRBJ2-1
clone size: medium-sized
CDR3 DNA: TGTGCCAGCAGCGGGAGGGCCAGTGAGCAGTTCTTC
CDR3 protein: CASSGRASEQFF

V gene: TRBV28
D gene: NA
J gene: TRBJ2-1
clone size: medium-sized
CDR3 DNA: TGTGCCACTTCCCCCCCGGTCCAAGAGCAGTTCTTC
CDR3 protein: CATSPPVQEQFF

V gene: TRBV7-3
D gene: NA
J gene: TRBJ2-3
clone size: medium-sized
CDR3 DNA: TGTGCCAGCAGCCTAGACACAGATACGCAGTATTTT
CDR3 protein: CASSLDTDTQYF

V gene: TRBV7-2
D gene: NA
J gene: TRBJ2-7
clone size: many
CDR3 DNA: TGTGCCAGCAGCATCGACAGATCCTACGAGCAGTACTTC
CDR3 protein: CASSIDRSYEQYF